The rows below give T cell receptor beta chains drawn from one sample of a study of CD8+CD57+ T cells in acquired aplastic anemia. TCRdb re-called the reads through MiXCR, storing one row per CDR3 protein. This table holds 250,000 to 350,000 distinct CDR3 sequences, roughly three fifths found once. Sequenced material: sorted CD4+, CD8+, or CD8+CD57+ T cells (not recorded which) from PBMCs. The receptors stem from a human donor with severe aplastic anemia or a healthy control (not recorded which). Both conserved end residues are part of each CDR3.

J gene: TRBJ1-1; V gene: TRBV9; CDR3 protein: CASSVNQGATEAFF
J gene: TRBJ2-7; V gene: TRBV9; CDR3 protein: CASSDRTGTGLYEQYF
J gene: TRBJ2-1; V gene: TRBV7-9; CDR3 protein: CASSPQGYEYNEQFF
J gene: TRBJ2-1; V gene: TRBV7-9; CDR3 protein: CASTLGAWDSNEQFF
J gene: TRBJ1-1; V gene: TRBV5-1; CDR3 protein: CASTGQGGTEAFF
J gene: TRBJ1-6; V gene: TRBV9; CDR3 protein: CASSVKGGGSPLHF
J gene: TRBJ1-1; V gene: TRBV25-1; CDR3 protein: CASRRTGGKAEAFF
J gene: TRBJ2-3; V gene: TRBV5-1; CDR3 protein: CASRRGLSGGNQDTQYF
J gene: TRBJ2-1; V gene: TRBV7-2; CDR3 protein: CASSLPTLNIYNEQFF
J gene: TRBJ1-1; V gene: TRBV10-1; CDR3 protein: CASSESSWENTEAFF
J gene: TRBJ1-6; V gene: TRBV2; CDR3 protein: CASSEAGQNNSPLHF
J gene: TRBJ2-5; V gene: TRBV14; CDR3 protein: CASSQGLLGKKGLAGVEETQYF
J gene: TRBJ2-7; V gene: TRBV7-3; CDR3 protein: CASSLIGGSDYEQYF
J gene: TRBJ1-5; V gene: TRBV19; CDR3 protein: CASSAQSRGNQPQHF
J gene: TRBJ2-3; V gene: TRBV19; CDR3 protein: CASSSTGLAGGGSTDTQYF
J gene: TRBJ1-2; V gene: TRBV13; CDR3 protein: CASSFGQGAGGYTF
J gene: TRBJ2-7; V gene: TRBV29-1; CDR3 protein: CSVLKAASGTYEQYF
J gene: TRBJ2-3; V gene: TRBV6-1; CDR3 protein: CASSNRVGSTSGTDTQYF
J gene: TRBJ2-1; V gene: TRBV20-1; CDR3 protein: CSARDQGRASSYNEQFF
J gene: TRBJ2-3; V gene: TRBV12-3/TRBV12-4; CDR3 protein: CASSRLAGDTQYF
J gene: TRBJ2-7; V gene: TRBV25-1; CDR3 protein: CASSSTSGRAKPYEQYF
J gene: TRBJ2-2; V gene: TRBV29-1; CDR3 protein: CSVRQVLVGELFF
J gene: TRBJ2-7; V gene: TRBV10-1; CDR3 protein: CASSYGGPTYEQYF
J gene: TRBJ2-7; V gene: TRBV7-8; CDR3 protein: CASRVGTGSPGPYEQYF
J gene: TRBJ2-7; V gene: TRBV9; CDR3 protein: CASSVDLAGDRYEQYF
J gene: TRBJ2-2; V gene: TRBV7-3; CDR3 protein: CASSSSGTGFGELFF
J gene: TRBJ2-7; V gene: TRBV28; CDR3 protein: CATRAGHEQYF
J gene: TRBJ1-6; V gene: TRBV2; CDR3 protein: CASTSGAPKTPLHF
J gene: TRBJ1-3; V gene: TRBV12-5; CDR3 protein: CASGEGLLNSGNTIYF
J gene: TRBJ2-1; V gene: TRBV7-3; CDR3 protein: CASSSSGYQQFF
J gene: TRBJ2-5; V gene: TRBV20-1; CDR3 protein: CSALTSGGPKETQYF
J gene: TRBJ2-7; V gene: TRBV7-9; CDR3 protein: CASSLEGLAGSGYEQYF
J gene: TRBJ2-7; V gene: TRBV5-1; CDR3 protein: CASSLAAGVAYEQYF
J gene: TRBJ2-7; V gene: TRBV9; CDR3 protein: CATTGTSRGGSSYEQYF
J gene: TRBJ2-1; V gene: TRBV7-6; CDR3 protein: CASSLDSTTYNEQFF